Listed here are 11 T cell receptor beta chains from one sample, sequenced in a study of blood T cell repertoires in COVID-19. Only in-frame clones appear in the TCRdb table, and some are missing; sequencing was by immunoSEQ multiplex PCR. In the table there are 260,000 or so clones, 88% of which are singletons. The sample consisted of peripheral blood. Source of these receptors: a man aged 18 to 29 with active or convalescent COVID-19.

The CDR3 coding sequence is TGCGCCAGCAGCCAAGAAATTGGGGGAGGGGATCAGCCCCAGCATTTT. Translation gives CASSQEIGGGDQPQHF. The V call is TRBV4-1, the J call TRBJ1-5; a weak D match, TRBD1 (5 bases). Germline V gene data show CDR1 as MGHRA and CDR2 as YSYEKL. V lost 0 bases and J 5 bases, leaving 14 bases between the germline ends. The CDR3 is 16 residues long.

This clone turned up a few times. This chain joins TRBV2 and TRBJ2-5; TRBD2 is a possible D gene (6 bases). V was trimmed by 2 bases and J by 2 bases, leaving 9 bases between them. CDR1 is SNHLY and CDR2 is FYNNEI in the germline V gene. The CDR3 length is 14 residues. CDR3 residues: CASSEWGVQETQYF. The CDR3, as DNA: TGTGCCAGCAGTGAATGGGGGGTTCAAGAGACCCAGTACTTC.

The chain carries TRBV5-4 and TRBJ2-7; 8 bases fit TRBD1. Germline CDR1 is SGHNT and CDR2 is YYREEE (reference sequence). CDR3 length: 14 amino acids. The J segment lost 8 bases and the V segment lost 4 bases, leaving 11 bases of the junction unmatched. Here the CDR3 DNA reads TGTGCCAGCAGCAACTGGGGACAGGCCCGAAAGCAGTACTTC. The encoded protein is CASSNWGQARKQYF.

The rearrangement joins TRBV12-3 or TRBV12-4 to TRBJ1-2, with D unclear. The CDR3 consists of 12 residues. V was pared by 7 bases and J by 5 bases, with 11 bases between. The CDR3 DNA follows: TGTGCCAGCACTGCAAGCGGTTATGGCTACACCTTC. Its translation is CASTASGYGYTF.

The rearrangement links TRBV6-1 to TRBJ2-3; unclear D gene. This CDR3 comprises 14 residues. Germline loops: CDR1 MNHNS, CDR2 SASEGT. V lost 3 bases, J lost 0 bases, and 7 bases lay in between. The CDR3 loop reads CASSDTTSTDTQYF. The CDR3 DNA reads as TGTGCCAGCAGTGATACGACTAGCACAGATACGCAGTATTTT.

V is TRBV5-1 and J is TRBJ2-1, with 9 bases matching TRBD2. Germline lookup yields CDR1 SGHRS and CDR2 YFSETQ. This CDR3 has 14 amino acids. V dropped 0 bases and J dropped 9; count of bases not matched to a gene: 4. CDR3 protein: CASSLGGGAREQFF. In DNA, the CDR3 is TGCGCCAGCAGCTTGGGCGGGGGGGCACGTGAGCAGTTCTTC.

V is TRBV11-2 and J is TRBJ2-3; 11 nucleotides align to TRBD2. The CDR3 sequence is 19 residues long. Germline V CDR1 and CDR2: SGHAT, FQNNGV. V was clipped by 2 bases and J by 6 bases; unmatched bases: 16. The chain's CDR3 is CASSLLAGGRGRGSDTQYF. The CDR3 nucleotides are TGTGCCAGCAGCTTACTAGCGGGGGGCCGTGGGAGGGGCTCGGATACGCAGTATTTT.

Remarks on this clone: This specimen includes other DNA sequences encoding the same CDR3. The rearrangement links TRBV5-1 to TRBJ2-3; 10 bases are shared with TRBD2. The germline V gene has CDR1 SGHRS and CDR2 YFSETQ. There are 15 residues in the CDR3. V gave up 3 bases and J gave up 1 base; unmatched junction bases: 2. The CDR3: CASSSGLAGTDTQYF. The CDR3 DNA reads as TGCGCCAGCAGCTCAGGACTAGCGGGCACAGATACGCAGTATTTT.

The V gene is TRBV2, the J gene TRBJ2-3; 11 nucleotides agree with TRBD2. The V segment lost 2 bases and the J segment 0 bases; nucleotides outside the gene matches: 7. The CDR3 is made up of 18 amino acids. Looked up from germline, CDR1 is SNHLY and CDR2 is FYNNEI. The DNA for the CDR3 is TGTGCCAGCAGTGAATCTCTAGCGGGGGGACAAAGCACAGATACGCAGTATTTT. Translating it yields CASSESLAGGQSTDTQYF.

This sequence joins TRBV7-7 and TRBJ2-3; TRBD2 matches 9 bases. The CDR3 is 18 amino acids. With 2 bases clipped from V and 4 bases from J, the junction kept 13 bases outside the gene matches. The germline V gene encodes CDR1 SSHAT and CDR2 FNYEAQ (reference sequence). The CDR3, as DNA: TGTGCCAGCAGCTTAAGTCCGGGACTAGCTAAGGGAGCAGATACGCAGTATTTT. The encoded protein is CASSLSPGLAKGADTQYF. The full variable domain, rest sourced from reference TRBV7-7 and TRBJ2-3, is GAGVSQSPRYKVTKRGQDVTLRCDPISSHATLYWYQQALGQGPEFLTYFNYEAQPDKSGLPSDRFSAERPEGSISTLTIQRTEQRDSAMYRCASSLSPGLAKGADTQYFGPGTRLTVL.

V and J are TRBV6-5 and TRBJ1-6, with D unresolved. The germline V gene encodes CDR1 MNHEY and CDR2 SVGAGI. The V gene lost 5 bases and the J gene lost 4 bases, with 6 bases spanning the gap. The CDR3 is 13 residues long. CDR3 protein: CASSLGYNSPLHF. CDR3 sequence (DNA): TGTGCCAGCAGTCTAGGATATAATTCACCCCTCCACTTT.